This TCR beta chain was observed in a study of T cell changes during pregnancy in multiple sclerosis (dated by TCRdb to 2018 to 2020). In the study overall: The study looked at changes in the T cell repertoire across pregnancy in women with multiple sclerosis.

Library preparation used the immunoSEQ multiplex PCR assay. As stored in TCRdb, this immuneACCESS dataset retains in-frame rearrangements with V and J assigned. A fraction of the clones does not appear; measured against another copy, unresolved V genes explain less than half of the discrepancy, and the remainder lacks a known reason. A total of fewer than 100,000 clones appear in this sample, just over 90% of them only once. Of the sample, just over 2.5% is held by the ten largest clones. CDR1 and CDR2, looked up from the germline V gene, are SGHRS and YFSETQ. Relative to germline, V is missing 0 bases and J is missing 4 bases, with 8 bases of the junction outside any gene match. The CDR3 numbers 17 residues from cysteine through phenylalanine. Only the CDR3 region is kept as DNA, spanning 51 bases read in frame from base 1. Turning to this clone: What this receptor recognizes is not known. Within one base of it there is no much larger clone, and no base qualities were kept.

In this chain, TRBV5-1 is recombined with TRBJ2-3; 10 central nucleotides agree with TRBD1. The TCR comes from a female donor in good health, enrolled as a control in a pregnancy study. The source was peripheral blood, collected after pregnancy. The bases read TGCGCCAGCAGCTTGGTAGTTGTGACAGGGGGCGCAGATACGCAGTATTTT. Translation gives CASSLVVVTGGADTQYF.